Listed below are T cell receptor beta chains from one sample, sequenced in a study of beta chain features in type 1 diabetes. The assay was immunoSEQ multiplex PCR, and TCRdb's table has in-frame clones only and misses some. The top ten hold just under 0.035% of the sample, which has about 230,000 clones, 9.6% seen once. Sequencing input: naive CD4+ T cells from blood. Source of these receptors: a woman in her late teens or twenties in good health. Both conserved end residues are part of each CDR3. A D gene is named only where the DNA matches it firmly. Size is stated for part of the rows, as once, few or many counts, or as a class when the clone is expanded.

D gene,clone size,J gene,V gene,CDR3 DNA,CDR3 protein
TRBD2,.,TRBJ2-4,TRBV15,TGTGCCACCAGCAGAGGTTTTTACGGGACTAGCGGGAGTAGCAAAAACATTCAGTACTTC,CATSRGFYGTSGSSKNIQYF
TRBD2,few,TRBJ2-1,TRBV4-3,TGCGCCAGCAGGATGGGGACTAACTACAATGAGCAGTTCTTC,CASRMGTNYNEQFF
TRBD1,.,TRBJ2-7,TRBV5-1,TGCGCCAGCACCAGGACAGGGGGGATCCACGAGCAGTACTTC,CASTRTGGIHEQYF
.,.,TRBJ1-2,TRBV2,TGTGCCAGCAGTGAAAGGACTGGGAACTATGGCTACACCTTC,CASSERTGNYGYTF
.,few,TRBJ2-1,TRBV14,TGTGCCAGCAGCCAAGTTAGAGGCGATGAGCAGTTCTTC,CASSQVRGDEQFF
.,.,TRBJ1-1,TRBV6-5,TGTGCCAGCAGTTACTCCTCACCTCAGGGCACTGAAGCTTTCTTT,CASSYSSPQGTEAFF
TRBD1,.,TRBJ2-1,TRBV10-1,TGCGCCAGCAGTGAACAGGGGTCCTACAATGAGCAGTTCTTC,CASSEQGSYNEQFF
.,.,TRBJ2-1,TRBV27,TGTGCCAGCAGTGCCCTTGATCGAGCAGGGACCTACAATGAGCAGTTCTTC,CASSALDRAGTYNEQFF
.,.,TRBJ2-2,TRBV30,TGTGCCTGGAGGAAACTAGTCCTATCCGACACCGGGGAGCTGTTTTTT,CAWRKLVLSDTGELFF
.,few,TRBJ2-3,TRBV7-3,TGTGCCAGCAGCTTAAGGAGCGGCGGAGTAAGTGCAGATACGCAGTATTTT,CASSLRSGGVSADTQYF
.,.,TRBJ1-4,TRBV7-2,TGTGCCAGCAGCACGCCGCTCCAGGGCCGGGGGGAAAAACTGTTTTTT,CASSTPLQGRGEKLFF
TRBD1,.,TRBJ2-1,TRBV6-4,TGTGCCAGCAGTGTTACCCCACAGGGGCCGCAGTTCTTC,CASSVTPQGPQFF
TRBD2,.,TRBJ2-7,TRBV5-1,TGCGCCAGCAGCCGGGAGGGCTCCTACGAGCAGTACTTC,CASSREGSYEQYF
TRBD1,.,TRBJ2-7,TRBV6-5,TGTGCCAGCAGTCGGACAGGGGGTTCCCACGAGCAGTACTTC,CASSRTGGSHEQYF
.,.,TRBJ1-1,TRBV6-1,TGTGCCAGCAGTGAAGCCCGGGTCACTGAAGCTTTCTTT,CASSEARVTEAFF
TRBD2,.,TRBJ2-1,TRBV6-1,TGTGCCAGCAGTGATGTAGCGGGGGGTGGAAGTGAGCAGTTCTTC,CASSDVAGGGSEQFF
.,.,TRBJ2-5,TRBV10-1,TGCGCCAGCCAAGAACAGGGTCGGGAGACCCAGTACTTC,CASQEQGRETQYF
.,.,TRBJ1-1,TRBV5-6,TGTGCCAGCAGCTTTAGTCAAAACACTGAAGCTTTCTTT,CASSFSQNTEAFF
TRBD1,.,TRBJ1-1,TRBV7-9,TGTGCCAGCAGCTCCCGGACAGGGGGCTTGGAAATTGGGGGTGAAGCTTTCTTT,CASSSRTGGLEIGGEAFF
.,.,TRBJ2-5,TRBV18,TGTGCCAGCTCAGGCCCGACAGGCCAAGAGACCCAGTACTTC,CASSGPTGQETQYF
.,.,TRBJ2-7,TRBV2,TGTGCCAGCAGTGATGATCCTAGCCCATCCTACGAGCAGTACTTC,CASSDDPSPSYEQYF
TRBD1,few,TRBJ2-1,TRBV11-2,TGTGCCAGCAGCTTAGTCAGGGGGCGCATGGATGAGCAGTTCTTC,CASSLVRGRMDEQFF
.,.,TRBJ2-2,TRBV5-1,TGCGCCAGCAGCTTGTCCCCGAAAAGAGGGACCGGGGAGCTGTTTTTT,CASSLSPKRGTGELFF
TRBD2,few,TRBJ2-2,TRBV10-3,TGTGCCATCGCCCGGGGACTAGCGGGGCCCGGGGAGCTGTTTTTT,CAIARGLAGPGELFF
.,few,TRBJ1-3,TRBV6-6,TGTGCCAGCAGCCTCGCGGGAAACACCATATATTTT,CASSLAGNTIYF
TRBD1,.,TRBJ2-7,TRBV6-1,TGTGCCAGCAATAGAGCTCGACAGGGACGGCAGTACTTC,CASNRARQGRQYF
TRBD1,few,TRBJ2-2,TRBV29-1,TGCAGCGTTCAGGGGACAGGGAGGGGGGAGCTGTTTTTT,CSVQGTGRGELFF
TRBD2,.,TRBJ2-7,TRBV5-4,TGTGCCAGCAGCTTGGATACCAGCGGGAGATCCTACGAGCAGTACTTC,CASSLDTSGRSYEQYF
.,.,TRBJ1-5,TRBV7-2,TGTGCCAGCAGCTTAATGGGGGCGCAAGGTCAGCCCCAGCATTTT,CASSLMGAQGQPQHF
.,few,TRBJ2-1,TRBV11-2,TGTGCCAGCAGCGCCCGGCACGGGTTTGATTCCTACAATGAGCAGTTCTTC,CASSARHGFDSYNEQFF
.,once,TRBJ1-5,TRBV7-6,TGTGCCAGCAGCTTAGCCTCTGGAGTAGGTTCGAATCAGCCCCAGCATTTT,CASSLASGVGSNQPQHF
.,few,TRBJ2-5,TRBV5-1,TGCGCCAGCTCCCCGACAGTACAAGAGACCCAGTACTTC,CASSPTVQETQYF
TRBD2,few,TRBJ2-1,TRBV19,TGTGCCAGTAGTATAGGGCTAGCGGCCTACAATGAGCAGTTCTTC,CASSIGLAAYNEQFF
TRBD1,.,TRBJ2-3,TRBV12-5,TGTGCTAGTGGTTCCGGGACAGGGGTCACAGATACGCAGTATTTT,CASGSGTGVTDTQYF
.,.,TRBJ2-7,TRBV6-6,TGTGCCAGCAGTTACCCGAACCCTTACGGCGAGCAGTACTTC,CASSYPNPYGEQYF
TRBD1,.,TRBJ1-2,TRBV10-3,TGTGCCATCAGTGAGTCGCAGGGACAGAACTATGGCTACACCTTC,CAISESQGQNYGYTF
.,.,TRBJ1-2,TRBV29-1,TGCAGCGTTGACAGGGCTACTAACTATGGCTACACCTTC,CSVDRATNYGYTF
.,.,TRBJ1-2,TRBV6-1,TGTGCCAGCAGTACAGGTCCTTTTAACTATGGCTACACCTTC,CASSTGPFNYGYTF
.,.,TRBJ2-2,TRBV30,TGTGCCTGGAGCCACCGGGTCCTGAACACCGGGGAGCTGTTTTTT,CAWSHRVLNTGELFF
TRBD1,.,TRBJ1-2,TRBV2,TGTGCCAGCAGTCCAACCGGGACAGGGGGCGCTGATAACTATGGCTACACCTTC,CASSPTGTGGADNYGYTF
TRBD1,.,TRBJ2-1,TRBV5-6,TGTGCCAGCAGCTCGGGACAGCTCAGACACAATGAGCAGTTCTTC,CASSSGQLRHNEQFF
.,few,TRBJ1-2,TRBV30,TGTGCCTGGAGTAGGGGCGCTTGGCAGGGGCCGAACTATGGCTACACCTTC,CAWSRGAWQGPNYGYTF
.,many,TRBJ2-3,TRBV4-1,TGCGCCAGCAGCCAAGGATTCGACAGGCCTAGCACAGATACGCAGTATTTT,CASSQGFDRPSTDTQYF
TRBD2,few,TRBJ2-5,TRBV5-4,TGTGCCAGCAGCTTGGGGCTAGCGGGAGTAGAGACCCAGTACTTC,CASSLGLAGVETQYF
.,few,TRBJ2-2,TRBV7-9,TGTGCCAGCAGCCCCGGACAATACACCGGGGAGCTGTTTTTT,CASSPGQYTGELFF
TRBD2,.,TRBJ2-5,TRBV6-5,TGTGCCAGCAGTTATCGTGGGACTAGTAAAGAGACCCAGTACTTC,CASSYRGTSKETQYF
.,few,TRBJ1-5,TRBV28,TGTGCCAGCAGTTTACTGCAGGGATTCGGCAATCAGCCCCAGCATTTT,CASSLLQGFGNQPQHF
.,.,TRBJ1-5,TRBV19,TGTGCCAGTAGTATCCAGGGTCAGCCCCAGCATTTT,CASSIQGQPQHF
TRBD1,.,TRBJ1-4,TRBV5-6,TGTGCCAGCAGCGTCGACAGGGGGCCTAATGAAAAACTGTTTTTT,CASSVDRGPNEKLFF
.,few,TRBJ2-5,TRBV5-1,TGCGCCAGCAGCTGGGGGGTGGAGGAGACCCAGTACTTC,CASSWGVEETQYF
.,.,TRBJ1-5,TRBV28,TGTGCCAGCAGGATGGGCCCGACCCATCAGCCCCAGCATTTT,CASRMGPTHQPQHF
.,few,TRBJ1-1,TRBV30,TGTGCCTGGAGTGGACACAGGGCACGGACTGAAGCTTTCTTT,CAWSGHRARTEAFF
.,.,TRBJ2-2,TRBV7-3,TGTGCCAGCAGCTTAGAGGGGAACACCGGGGAGCTGTTTTTT,CASSLEGNTGELFF
TRBD2,few,TRBJ2-1,TRBV9,TGTGCCAGCAGCGTAGATCCTAGCGGGGGACTTGAGCAGTTCTTC,CASSVDPSGGLEQFF
TRBD1,.,TRBJ1-1,TRBV10-3,TGTGCCATCAGCTTACAGGGGGCGAACACTGAAGCTTTCTTT,CAISLQGANTEAFF
.,.,TRBJ1-3,TRBV6-1,TGTGCCAGCAGTGACCCTCGGTGGAGCTCTGGAAACACCATATATTTT,CASSDPRWSSGNTIYF
.,.,TRBJ2-7,TRBV14,TGTGCCAGCAGCCAAGCCGGGACTGGGGGCTACGAGCAGTACTTC,CASSQAGTGGYEQYF
TRBD2,many,TRBJ2-7,TRBV7-2,TGTGCCAGCAGCTACCGAGCGGGAGGCTCCTACGAGCAGTACTTC,CASSYRAGGSYEQYF
TRBD1,.,TRBJ1-1,TRBV30,TGTGCCTGGAGTGGGACAGGGGTAGCTTTCTTT,CAWSGTGVAFF
.,.,TRBJ1-1,TRBV9,TGTGCCAGCAGCGTAGGAGGGACATATAACACTGAAGCTTTCTTT,CASSVGGTYNTEAFF